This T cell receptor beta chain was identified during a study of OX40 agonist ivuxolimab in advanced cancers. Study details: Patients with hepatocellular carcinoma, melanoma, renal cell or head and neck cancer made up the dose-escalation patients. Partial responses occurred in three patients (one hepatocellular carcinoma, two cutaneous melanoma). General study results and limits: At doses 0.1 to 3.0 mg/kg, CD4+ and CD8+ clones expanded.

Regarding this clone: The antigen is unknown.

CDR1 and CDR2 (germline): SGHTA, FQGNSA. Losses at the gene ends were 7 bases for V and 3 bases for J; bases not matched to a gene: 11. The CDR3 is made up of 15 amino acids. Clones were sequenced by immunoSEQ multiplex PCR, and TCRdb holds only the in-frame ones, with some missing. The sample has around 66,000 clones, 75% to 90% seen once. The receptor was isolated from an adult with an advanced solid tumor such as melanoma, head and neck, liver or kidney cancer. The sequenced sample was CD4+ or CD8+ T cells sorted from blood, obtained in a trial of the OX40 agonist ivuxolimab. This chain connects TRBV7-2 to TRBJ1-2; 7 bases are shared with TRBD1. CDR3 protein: CASIPGGGGYYGYTF. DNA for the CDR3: TGTGCCAGCATCCCAGGGGGGGGAGGATACTATGGCTACACCTTC.